These T cell receptor beta chains were read from a single sample in a study of T cell responses to AZD1222 COVID-19 vaccine. Using immunoSEQ multiplex PCR, the repertoire was profiled, and TCRdb retains in-frame clones only, with some absent. Among some 200,000 clones listed, 85% to 95% were seen once. This specimen consisted of peripheral blood, obtained on day 0 of MenACWY control vaccination. All receptors derive from an adult in good health. Each CDR3 is given with its conserved first and last residue. Fields, in order: CDR3 length, clone size, D gene, V gene, J gene, CDR3 DNA, CDR3 protein. The D gene is left open where the match is weak. Rows give clone size only sometimes, using once, few, many, or a class for an expanded clone.

length: 20
size: -
D: -
V: TRBV28
J: TRBJ2-7
DNA: TGTGCCAGCAGTTCTCCCGCAGGGCGAGGAGCTGGAAAGGCACGATACGAGCAGTACTTC
CDR3: CASSSPAGRGAGKARYEQYF

length: 16
size: -
D: -
V: TRBV10-3
J: TRBJ2-7
DNA: TGTGCCATCAGTGAGTCATCAGGGCACGGGTTCAACGAGCAGTACTTC
CDR3: CAISESSGHGFNEQYF

length: 13
size: once
D: -
V: TRBV7-7
J: TRBJ2-1
DNA: TGTGCTTCGGAGGAGCCCACCTACAATGAGCAGTTCTTC
CDR3: CASEEPTYNEQFF

length: 16
size: once
D: -
V: TRBV18
J: TRBJ1-3
DNA: TGTGCCAGCTCCCGAAACAACATAGGGGCCGGAAACACCATATATTTT
CDR3: CASSRNNIGAGNTIYF

length: 15
size: -
D: -
V: TRBV9
J: TRBJ2-2
DNA: TGTGCCAGCAGCGCGGCTTCGAGGGGGTCCGGGGAGCTGTTTTTT
CDR3: CASSAASRGSGELFF

length: 14
size: -
D: TRBD1
V: TRBV19
J: TRBJ1-2
DNA: TGTGCCAGTGGTGAAAACAGGGGGCGGAAGGGCTACACCTTC
CDR3: CASGENRGRKGYTF

length: 16
size: once
D: TRBD1
V: TRBV7-8
J: TRBJ1-1
DNA: TGTGCCAGCAGCCCAACGGACAGGATGGGTTTCACTGAAGCTTTCTTT
CDR3: CASSPTDRMGFTEAFF

length: 14
size: -
D: -
V: TRBV6-5
J: TRBJ1-5
DNA: TGTGCCAGCAGTAACCGGGAGGGAAGTCAGCCCCAGCATTTT
CDR3: CASSNREGSQPQHF

length: 13
size: few
D: -
V: TRBV5-4
J: TRBJ1-1
DNA: TGTGCCAGCAGCTCCCAGCGGGGGACTGAAGCTTTCTTT
CDR3: CASSSQRGTEAFF

length: 11
size: -
D: -
V: TRBV7-9
J: TRBJ2-3
DNA: TGTGCCAGCACAAGGACAGATACGCAGTATTTT
CDR3: CASTRTDTQYF

length: 17
size: -
D: TRBD1
V: TRBV19
J: TRBJ1-5
DNA: TGTGCCAGTAGTATTGGGCCGGGGACAGGGTACAATCAGCCCCAGCATTTT
CDR3: CASSIGPGTGYNQPQHF

length: 15
size: -
D: -
V: TRBV6-1
J: TRBJ2-1
DNA: TGTGCCAGCAGTGAAGCCGGAGGGGGGGTCAATGAGCAGTTCTTC
CDR3: CASSEAGGGVNEQFF

length: 12
size: -
D: -
V: TRBV11-2
J: TRBJ1-1
DNA: TGTGCCAGCAGCCCCCGGGCTGGGGAAGCTTTCTTT
CDR3: CASSPRAGEAFF

length: 13
size: -
D: -
V: TRBV5-6
J: TRBJ1-1
DNA: TGTGCCAGCAGCTTTGACAGGTGGACTGAAGCTTTCTTT
CDR3: CASSFDRWTEAFF

length: 16
size: once
D: -
V: TRBV11-2
J: TRBJ1-2
DNA: TGTGCCAGCAGCTTAGCATATCTACAGAGTAACTATGGCTACACCTTC
CDR3: CASSLAYLQSNYGYTF

length: 15
size: -
D: TRBD2
V: TRBV9
J: TRBJ2-3
DNA: TGTGCCAGCAGCGTTGCGGGGGGGCGTACGGATACGCAGTATTTT
CDR3: CASSVAGGRTDTQYF

length: 15
size: -
D: -
V: TRBV28
J: TRBJ1-5
DNA: TGTGCCAGCAGTCGCGGGGGCCGGGGTCGGCAGCCCCAGCATTTT
CDR3: CASSRGGRGRQPQHF

length: 14
size: -
D: -
V: TRBV19
J: TRBJ1-1
DNA: TGTGCCAGTAGTGAAAGGGGATCGTACACTGAAGCTTTCTTT
CDR3: CASSERGSYTEAFF

length: 13
size: -
D: -
V: TRBV27
J: TRBJ1-6
DNA: TGTGCCAGCAGTTTATCAGGCAGCTCACCCCTCCACTTT
CDR3: CASSLSGSSPLHF

length: 13
size: few
D: -
V: TRBV11-1
J: TRBJ2-6
DNA: TGTGCCAGCAGCTTTTTTGGGGCCAACGTCCTGACTTTC
CDR3: CASSFFGANVLTF

length: 14
size: -
D: -
V: TRBV10-1
J: TRBJ2-7
DNA: TGCGCCAGCAGTGAGGCAGGGTTCTCCTACGAGCAGTACTTC
CDR3: CASSEAGFSYEQYF

length: 18
size: -
D: -
V: TRBV6-2/TRBV6-3
J: TRBJ1-1
DNA: TGTGCCAGCAGTTACTCGAACACGGGACGGTCCTTGAACACTGAAGCTTTCTTT
CDR3: CASSYSNTGRSLNTEAFF

length: 15
size: -
D: -
V: TRBV4-2
J: TRBJ1-2
DNA: TGTGCCAGCAGCCAAGAGGGAACTCCCCGGGGTGGCTACACCTTC
CDR3: CASSQEGTPRGGYTF

length: 17
size: once
D: -
V: TRBV6-4
J: TRBJ2-2
DNA: TGTGCCAGCAAGCCGGGACACGGACAAGGGGTGGCCGGGGAGCTGTTTTTT
CDR3: CASKPGHGQGVAGELFF